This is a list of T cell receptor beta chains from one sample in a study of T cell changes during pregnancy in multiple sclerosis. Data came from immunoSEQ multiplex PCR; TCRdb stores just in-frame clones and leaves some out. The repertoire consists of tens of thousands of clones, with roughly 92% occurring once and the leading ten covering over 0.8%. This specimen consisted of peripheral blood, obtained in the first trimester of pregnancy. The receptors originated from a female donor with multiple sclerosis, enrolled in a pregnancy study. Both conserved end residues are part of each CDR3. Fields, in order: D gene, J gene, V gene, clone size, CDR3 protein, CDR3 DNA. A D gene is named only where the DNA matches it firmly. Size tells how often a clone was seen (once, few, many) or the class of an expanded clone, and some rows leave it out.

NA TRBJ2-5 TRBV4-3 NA CASSQDPLRGWDTQYF TGCGCCAGCAGCCAAGATCCTCTGCGGGGCTGGGATACCCAGTACTTC
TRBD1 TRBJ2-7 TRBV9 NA CASSAKGAGTAVRGEQYF TGTGCCAGCAGTGCTAAAGGAGCCGGGACAGCCGTCCGAGGCGAGCAGTACTTC
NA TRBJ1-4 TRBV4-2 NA CASSQDQGPVGEKLFF TGTGCCAGCAGCCAAGACCAGGGGCCAGTGGGTGAAAAACTGTTTTTT
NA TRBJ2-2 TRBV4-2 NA CASSQALAGETGELFF TGTGCCAGCAGCCAAGCGTTAGCAGGGGAGACCGGGGAGCTGTTTTTT
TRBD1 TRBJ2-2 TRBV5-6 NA CASSFNRGLNTGELFF TGTGCCAGCAGCTTTAACAGGGGGCTAAACACCGGGGAGCTGTTTTTT
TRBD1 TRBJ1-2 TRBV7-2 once CASSLEPTGDGYTF TGTGCCAGCAGCTTAGAACCCACAGGGGATGGCTACACCTTC
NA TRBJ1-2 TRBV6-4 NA CASSDFPGMNYGYTF TGTGCCAGCAGTGATTTCCCGGGAATGAACTATGGCTACACCTTC
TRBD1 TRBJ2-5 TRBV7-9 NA CASSLAGGFPETQYF TGTGCCAGCAGCTTAGCAGGGGGCTTTCCCGAGACCCAGTACTTC
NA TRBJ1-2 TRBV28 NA CASSPPKAGHTF TGTGCCAGCAGTCCCCCCAAGGCGGGGCACACCTTC
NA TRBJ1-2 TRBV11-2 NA CASSFAGGDGYTF TGTGCCAGCAGCTTCGCGGGTGGGGATGGCTACACCTTC
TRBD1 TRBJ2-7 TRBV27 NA CASSLGTGAYEQYF TGTGCCAGCAGTTTAGGGACAGGGGCTTACGAGCAGTACTTC
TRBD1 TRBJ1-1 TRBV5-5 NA CASSFSGTGGTEAFF TGTGCCAGCAGCTTCTCCGGGACAGGGGGTACTGAAGCTTTCTTT
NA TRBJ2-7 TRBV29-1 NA CSVSYRTDEQYF TGCAGCGTTTCATACAGAACCGACGAGCAGTACTTC
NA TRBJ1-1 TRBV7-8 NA CASSPPQGLKNTEAFF TGTGCCAGCAGCCCACCCCAGGGGCTCAAGAACACTGAAGCTTTCTTT
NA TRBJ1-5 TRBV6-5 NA CASSENGSNQPQHF TGTGCCAGCAGTGAGAACGGGAGCAATCAGCCCCAGCATTTT
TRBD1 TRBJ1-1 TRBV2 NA CASRRQGTNTEAFF TGTGCCAGCAGGAGACAGGGGACGAACACTGAAGCTTTCTTT
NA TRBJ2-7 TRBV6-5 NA CASSYGAYYEQYF TGTGCCAGCAGTTATGGGGCCTACTACGAGCAGTACTTC
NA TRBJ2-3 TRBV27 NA CASSFRGSSGTQYF TGTGCCAGCAGTTTCAGAGGTTCGTCGGGTACGCAGTATTTT
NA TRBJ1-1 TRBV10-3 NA CAISESAGGMVGRGF TGTGCCATCAGTGAGTCGGCGGGGGGGATGGTCGGACGTGGCTTT
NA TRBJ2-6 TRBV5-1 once CASSRDGGSGANVLTF TGCGCCAGCAGCCGCGACGGGGGATCTGGGGCCAACGTCCTGACTTTC
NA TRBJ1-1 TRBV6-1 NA CASSEILNTEAFF TGTGCCAGCAGTGAAATATTGAACACTGAAGCTTTCTTT
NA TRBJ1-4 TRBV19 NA CASSVSGGKLFF TGTGCCAGTAGTGTAAGCGGTGGGAAACTGTTTTTT
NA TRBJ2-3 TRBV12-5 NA CASAGGVSTDTQYF TGTGCTAGTGCCGGCGGGGTCAGCACAGATACGCAGTATTTT
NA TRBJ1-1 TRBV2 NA CASSKTNTEAFF TGTGCCAGCAGTAAAACTAACACTGAAGCTTTCTTT
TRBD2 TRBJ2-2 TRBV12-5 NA CASGLGGSGGPKSPGELFF TGTGCTAGTGGTTTGGGGGGTAGCGGGGGGCCCAAAAGCCCCGGGGAGCTGTTTTTT
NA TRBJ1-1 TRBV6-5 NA CASSRPRGGTEAFF TGTGCCAGCAGTCGCCCCCGGGGGGGCACTGAAGCTTTCTTT
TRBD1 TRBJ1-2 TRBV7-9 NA CASSLAGGSSPSGYTF TGTGCCAGCAGCTTAGCAGGGGGCAGCTCTCCTTCTGGCTACACCTTC
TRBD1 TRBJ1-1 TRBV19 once CASSIKGTGGRTEAFF TGTGCCAGTAGTATAAAGGGGACAGGGGGCCGGACTGAAGCTTTCTTT
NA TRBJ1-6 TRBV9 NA CASSVRTSSSYNSPLHF TGTGCCAGCAGCGTAAGGACATCTAGCTCCTATAATTCACCCCTCCACTTT
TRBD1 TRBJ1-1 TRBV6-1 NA CASSGRQGGTEAFF TGTGCCAGCAGTGGGCGACAGGGGGGGACTGAAGCTTTCTTT
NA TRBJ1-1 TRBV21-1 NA CASSITAAEAFF TGTGCCAGCAGCATAACGGCGGCTGAAGCTTTCTTT
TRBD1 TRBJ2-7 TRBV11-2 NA CASRRGGGVRQYF TGTGCCAGCAGACGAGGGGGCGGAGTTCGGCAGTACTTC
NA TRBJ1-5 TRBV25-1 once CASSEWGDPNQPQHF TGTGCCAGCAGTGAATGGGGGGATCCCAATCAGCCCCAGCATTTT
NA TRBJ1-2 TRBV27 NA CASSSDRAYYYGYTF TGTGCCAGCAGTTCGGACAGAGCTTATTACTATGGCTACACCTTC
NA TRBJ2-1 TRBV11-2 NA CASNFWGTDNEQFF TGTGCCAGCAACTTTTGGGGCACGGACAATGAGCAGTTCTTC
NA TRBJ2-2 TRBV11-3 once CASRQRTNVGELFF TGTGCCAGCAGACAACGGACTAACGTCGGGGAGCTGTTTTTT
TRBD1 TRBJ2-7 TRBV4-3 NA CASSPGTGAYEQYF TGCGCCAGCAGCCCAGGGACAGGAGCCTACGAGCAGTACTTC
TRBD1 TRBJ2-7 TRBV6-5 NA CASRRTGPYEQYF TGTGCCAGCAGGCGGACAGGGCCCTACGAGCAGTACTTC
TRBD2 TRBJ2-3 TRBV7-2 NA CASSSRTSGGAGPDTQYF TGTGCCAGCAGCTCAAGGACTAGCGGGGGGGCGGGACCAGATACGCAGTATTTT
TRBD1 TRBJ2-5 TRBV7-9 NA CASSLDRGGETQYF TGTGCCAGCAGCTTGGACAGGGGAGGAGAGACCCAGTACTTC
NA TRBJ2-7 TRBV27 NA CASSPYRPGSDEQYF TGTGCCAGCAGTCCCTATCGGCCGGGTTCGGACGAGCAGTACTTC
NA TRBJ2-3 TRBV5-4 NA CATNPGGPPDTQYF TGTGCCACTAACCCGGGGGGCCCCCCAGATACGCAGTATTTT
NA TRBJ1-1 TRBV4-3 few CASSQDYEAFF TGCGCCAGCAGCCAAGATTATGAAGCTTTCTTT
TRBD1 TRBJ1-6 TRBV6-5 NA CASSWTGELGSPLHF TGTGCCAGCAGTTGGACAGGGGAATTGGGTTCACCCCTCCACTTT
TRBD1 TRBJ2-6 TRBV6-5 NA CATTGVTSGANVLTF TGTGCCACTACAGGGGTCACCTCTGGGGCCAACGTCCTGACTTTC
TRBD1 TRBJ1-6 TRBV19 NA CASSNRGNSPLHF TGTGCCAGTAGTAACAGGGGCAACTCACCCCTCCACTTT